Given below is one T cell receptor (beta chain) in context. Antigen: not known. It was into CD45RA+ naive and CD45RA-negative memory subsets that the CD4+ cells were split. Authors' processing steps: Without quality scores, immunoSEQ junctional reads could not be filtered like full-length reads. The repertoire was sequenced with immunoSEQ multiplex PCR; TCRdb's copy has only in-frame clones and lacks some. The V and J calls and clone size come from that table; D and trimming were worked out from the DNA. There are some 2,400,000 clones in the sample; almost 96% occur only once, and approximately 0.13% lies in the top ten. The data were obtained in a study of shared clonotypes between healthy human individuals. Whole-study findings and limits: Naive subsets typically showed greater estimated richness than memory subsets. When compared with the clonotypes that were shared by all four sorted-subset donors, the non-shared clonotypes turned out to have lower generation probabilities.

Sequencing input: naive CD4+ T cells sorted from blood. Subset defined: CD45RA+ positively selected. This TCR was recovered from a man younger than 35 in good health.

The CDR3 loop reads CASTKQGAGDTQYF. Here the CDR3 DNA reads TGTGCCAGCACCAAACAGGGGGCAGGGGATACGCAGTATTTT. The chain joins TRBV7-6 to TRBJ2-3; TRBD1 matches at 9 bases. V lost 7 bases, J lost 6 bases, and 8 bases stayed unmatched. The CDR3 contains 14 residues. Germline CDR1 SGHVS, CDR2 FNYEAQ.